These 9 T cell receptor beta chains share one sample of origin, sequenced in a study of T cells in Graves' hyperthyroidism and ophthalmopathy. The TCR beta CDR3 regions underwent amplification using RNA transcripts as the source. Primed by the HTBI set, a first-round RT-PCR was run on the TCR CDR3. TCRdb re-derived calls from the multiplex PCR reads in MiXCR, one entry per CDR3 protein. The top ten clones hold about a sixth of a sample with 400,000 to 500,000 distinct CDR3 sequences, around 14% of them seen once. Sequenced input: blood. The origin of the receptors is a young woman with Graves' hyperthyroidism.

The chain links TRBV14 to TRBJ2-7; D is ambiguous. Trimming took off 4 bases at V and 2 bases at J, with 9 bases between the two ends. Germline V CDR1 and CDR2: SGHDN, FVKESK. The CDR3 is 13 residues long. CDR3 in amino acids: CASSLRYTYEQYV. The CDR3 DNA reads TGTGCCAGCAGCCTTCGTTATACCTACGAGCAGTACGTC.

The chain has TRBV2 and TRBJ2-1; 10 nucleotides match TRBD2. The CDR3 length is 15 residues. Per the germline V gene, CDR1 is SNHLY and CDR2 is FYNNEI. V lost 2 bases and J lost 5; bases outside the gene matches: 3. CDR3 DNA: TGTGCCAGCAGTGAACCACTAGCGGGGCACAATGAGCAGTTCTTC. It yields the protein CASSEPLAGHNEQFF. Full variable domain (rest looked up from reference TRBV2 and TRBJ2-1): EPEVTQTPSHQVTQMGQEVILRCVPISNHLYFYWYRQILGQKVEFLVSFYNNEISEKSEIFDDQFSVERPDGSNFTLKIRSTKLEDSAMYFCASSEPLAGHNEQFFGPGTRLTVL.

In this sample, this clonotype turned up many times. The chain recombines TRBV7-3 with TRBJ2-1; D is uncertain. Germline CDR1 SGHTA, CDR2 FQGTGA. Trimming removed 5 bases from V and 4 bases from J, with 18 bases in between. The CDR3 has 16 residues. The CDR3 loop is CASSLHPQLGYNEQFF. The CDR3 bases are TGTGCCAGCAGCCTTCACCCCCAATTGGGATACAATGAGCAGTTCTTC.

Many counts were recorded for this clonotype. The CDR3 nucleotides are TGTGCCAGCAGCCGCACGGAGGATCGGCAGCCCCAGCATTTT. It codes for CASSRTEDRQPQHF. The V and J genes are TRBV12-3 or TRBV12-4 and TRBJ1-5, with D uncertain. The V end lost 6 bases, the J end lost 7 bases, and 16 bases lay between the germline ends. The CDR3 has 14 residues.

This clonotype appeared many times. V gene TRBV11-2 combines with J gene TRBJ2-6, with D perhaps TRBD1 (6 bases). The V gene's germline CDR1 is SGHAT and CDR2 FQNNGV. Trimming took 5 bases from V and 0 from J, leaving 17 bases between them. The CDR3 runs 18 residues. The CDR3 is CASSDYRDTGSGANVLTF. The CDR3 DNA reads as TGTGCCAGCAGCGACTACCGGGACACTGGCTCTGGGGCCAACGTCCTGACTTTC.

This clonotype has a count of ten or more. The chain carries TRBV7-8 and TRBJ1-5; D remains unclear. This CDR3 comprises 16 residues. Trimming shortened V by 2 bases and J by 2 bases, and 13 bases separated the two germline ends. CDR1 and CDR2 from the germline V gene are SGHVS and FQNEAQ. The CDR3 here is CASSLPETWGNQPQHF. The CDR3 DNA follows: TGTGCCAGCAGCTTACCAGAGACTTGGGGCAATCAGCCCCAGCATTTT.

This clonotype showed up many times. The chain has TRBV18 and TRBJ1-1; D may be TRBD1 (6 bases). The germline V gene has CDR1 KGHSH and CDR2 LQKENI. The CDR3 extends over 13 amino acids. V shed 0 bases and J shed 8 bases, with 10 bases lying between them. The CDR3: CASSPPSDREAFF. The DNA for the CDR3 is TGTGCCAGCTCACCACCCTCGGACAGAGAAGCTTTCTTT.

This clonotype was observed many times. The J gene is TRBJ2-3, the V gene TRBV20-1; maybe TRBD1 (6 bases). From germline, CDR1 is DFQATT and CDR2 SNEGSKA (reference sequence). The CDR3 length is 14 residues. Trimming cost V 6 bases and J 0 bases, with 13 bases left between them. CDR3 protein: CSARRDISTDTQYF. The CDR3 DNA reads TGCAGTGCCAGACGGGACATAAGCACAGATACGCAGTATTTT.

This clonotype was counted many times. The chain links TRBV11-2 to TRBJ1-5; D is ambiguous. The CDR3 has 14 amino acids. The V end was cut by 5 bases, the J end by 2 bases, with 10 bases between. Germline V CDR1 and CDR2: SGHAT, FQNNGV. CDR3 sequence reads: CASSPGVGNQPQHF. The CDR3 region has the DNA TGTGCCAGCAGCCCGGGAGTGGGCAATCAGCCCCAGCATTTT.